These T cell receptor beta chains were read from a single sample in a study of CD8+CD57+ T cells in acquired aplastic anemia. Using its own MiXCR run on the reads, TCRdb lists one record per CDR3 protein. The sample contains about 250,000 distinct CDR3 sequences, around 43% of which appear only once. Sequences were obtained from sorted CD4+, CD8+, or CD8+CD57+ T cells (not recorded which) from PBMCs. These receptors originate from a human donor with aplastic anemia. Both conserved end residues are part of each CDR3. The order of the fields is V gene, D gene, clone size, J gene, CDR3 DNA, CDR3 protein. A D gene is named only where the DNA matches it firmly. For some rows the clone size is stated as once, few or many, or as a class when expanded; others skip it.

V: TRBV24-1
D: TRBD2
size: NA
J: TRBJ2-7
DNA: TGTGCCAGCAGCCAGCGGGGGGACTCCTACGAGCAGTACTTC
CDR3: CASSQRGDSYEQYF

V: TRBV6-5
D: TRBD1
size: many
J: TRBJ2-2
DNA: TGTGCCAGCAGTTACGGACAGGGTCGCGGGGAGCTGTTTTTT
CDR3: CASSYGQGRGELFF

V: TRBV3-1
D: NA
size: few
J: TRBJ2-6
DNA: TGTGCCAGCAGCCTTAGGGTTCGCTCTGGGGCCAACGTCCTGACTTTC
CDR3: CASSLRVRSGANVLTF

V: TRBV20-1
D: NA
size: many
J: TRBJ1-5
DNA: TGCAGTGTCTATCAGGGGCCTGATGCCAATCAGCCCCAGCATTTT
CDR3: CSVYQGPDANQPQHF

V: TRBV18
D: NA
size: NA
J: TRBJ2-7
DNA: TGTGCCAGCTCACCAACCGCTATCTCCGAGCAGTGCTTC
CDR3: CASSPTAISEQCF

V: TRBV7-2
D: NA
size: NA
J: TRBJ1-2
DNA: TGTGCCAGCAGCTTGGAGGAGGGGGGCGGCTACACCTTC
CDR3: CASSLEEGGGYTF

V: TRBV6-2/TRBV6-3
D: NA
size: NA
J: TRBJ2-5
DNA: TGTGCCAGCAGTTTCCGTCGGCAAGAGACCCAGTACTTC
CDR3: CASSFRRQETQYF

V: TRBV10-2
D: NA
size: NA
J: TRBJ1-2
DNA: TGCGCCAGCAGTGAGGCAGGGGTACGGGGCTACACCTTC
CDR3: CASSEAGVRGYTF

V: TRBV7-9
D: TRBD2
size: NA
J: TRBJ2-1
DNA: TGTGCCAGCAGCCCAACTAGCGGGGGCTACAATGAGCAGTTCTTC
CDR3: CASSPTSGGYNEQFF

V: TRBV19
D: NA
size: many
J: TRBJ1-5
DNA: TGTGCCAGTAGTATAGTGAGTAATAGCAATCAGCCCCAGCATTTT
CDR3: CASSIVSNSNQPQHF

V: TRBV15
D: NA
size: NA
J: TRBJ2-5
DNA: TGTGCCACCCACGGACAAGAGACCCAGTACTTC
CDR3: CATHGQETQYF

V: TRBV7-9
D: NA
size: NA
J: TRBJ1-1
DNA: TGTGCCCACGAGGGGCAGTCCACTGAAGCTTTCTTT
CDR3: CAHEGQSTEAFF

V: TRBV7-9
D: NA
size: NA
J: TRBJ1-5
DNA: TGTGCCAGCTCGACCCATAGCAATCAGCCCCAGCATTTT
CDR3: CASSTHSNQPQHF

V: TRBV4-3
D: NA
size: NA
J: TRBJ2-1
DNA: TGCGCCAGCAGCCAAGACGAGGACCCCTACAATGAGCAGTTCTTC
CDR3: CASSQDEDPYNEQFF

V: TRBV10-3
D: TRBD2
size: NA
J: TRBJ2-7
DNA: TGTGCCATCGGCACGTGGACTAGCGGGGACTACGAGCAGTACTTC
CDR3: CAIGTWTSGDYEQYF

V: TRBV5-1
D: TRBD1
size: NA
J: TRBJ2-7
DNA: TGTGCCATCAGCCTCCGGGACAGGAACTACGAGCAGTACTTC
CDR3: CAISLRDRNYEQYF

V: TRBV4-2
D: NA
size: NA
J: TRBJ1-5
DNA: TGTGCCAGCAGCCAAGAAACGGGGGGTCATCAGCCCCAGCATTTT
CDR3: CASSQETGGHQPQHF

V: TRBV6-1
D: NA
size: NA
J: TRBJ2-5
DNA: TGTGCCAGCAGTACTGCGAGGGGGGACGAAGAGACCCAGTACTTC
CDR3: CASSTARGDEETQYF

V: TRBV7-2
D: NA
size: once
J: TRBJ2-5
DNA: TGTGCCAGCAGCTGGTTGGAGACCCAGTACTTC
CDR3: CASSWLETQYF

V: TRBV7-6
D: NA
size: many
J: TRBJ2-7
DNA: TGTGCCAGCAGCGCCACGTCGGGTCTCGCGGAGCAGTACTTC
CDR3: CASSATSGLAEQYF